This note documents a single T cell receptor beta chain sequence. The antigen remains undetermined. This entry comes from a study of cytomegalovirus exposure and HLA in healthy donors. Whole-study results and caveats: In terms of immune exposure information, only CMV serostatus was available. TCR beta V segments were, for the most part, productive about 90% or about 30% of the time in an earlier analysis. Three CMV-associated chains were confirmed in vitro to be specific for CMV antigens.

It was with 60 Vbeta and 13 Jbeta primers that the PCR ran. The protocol was immunoSEQ multiplex PCR, while the TCRdb copy is restricted to in-frame clones and leaves out a portion. This table has roughly 180,000 clones, about 79% appearing once. Among the donors, all were healthy bone marrow donors. Per the germline V gene, CDR1 is PRHDT and CDR2 is FYEKMQ (reference sequence). Trimming removed 3 bases at V and 2 bases at J, with 17 bases between. This CDR3 has 16 amino acids. V gene TRBV13 combines with J gene TRBJ2-7; D ambiguous. Sample: PBMCs. The TCR originated in a female donor in good health and CMV-seronegative. Here the CDR3 reads CASSFSGGVRTYEQYF. In DNA, the CDR3 is TGTGCCAGCAGCTTTTCGGGTGGAGTACGGACCTACGAGCAGTACTTC.